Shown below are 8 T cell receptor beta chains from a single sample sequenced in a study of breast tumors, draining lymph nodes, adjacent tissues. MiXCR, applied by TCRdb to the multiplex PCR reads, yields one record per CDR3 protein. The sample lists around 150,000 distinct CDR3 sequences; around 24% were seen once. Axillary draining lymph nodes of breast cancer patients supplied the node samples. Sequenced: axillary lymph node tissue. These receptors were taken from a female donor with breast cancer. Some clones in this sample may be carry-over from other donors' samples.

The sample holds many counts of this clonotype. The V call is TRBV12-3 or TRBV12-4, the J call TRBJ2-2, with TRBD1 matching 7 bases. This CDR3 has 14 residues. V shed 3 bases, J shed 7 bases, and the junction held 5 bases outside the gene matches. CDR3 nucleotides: TGTGCCAGCAGTTTGAGGGGGCCGAACGGGGAGCTGTTTTTT. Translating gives CASSLRGPNGELFF.

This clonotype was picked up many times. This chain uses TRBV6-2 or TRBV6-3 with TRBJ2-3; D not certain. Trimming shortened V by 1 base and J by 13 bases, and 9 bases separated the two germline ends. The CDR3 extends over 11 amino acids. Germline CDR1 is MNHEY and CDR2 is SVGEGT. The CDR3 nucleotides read TGTGCCAGCAGTTACTTGGCTAAAGAGTATTTT. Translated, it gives CASSYLAKEYF.

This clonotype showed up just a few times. The CDR3 here is CASRRGTSGSAGELFF. DNA of the CDR3: TGTGCCAGCAGAAGAGGGACTAGCGGTTCGGCCGGGGAGCTGTTTTTT. V is TRBV27 and J is TRBJ2-2; 11 nucleotides agree with TRBD2. With 6 bases clipped from V and 6 bases from J, the junction kept 9 bases outside the gene matches. The germline V gene has CDR1 MNHEY and CDR2 SMNVEV (reference sequence). This CDR3 contains 16 residues.

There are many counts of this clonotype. For the CDR3, the DNA is TGTGCCAGCAGACAACCAGGGTCTCGAGAGCAGTTCTTC. This translates into CASRQPGSREQFF. The chain links TRBV2 to TRBJ2-1, with a weak D call TRBD1 (5 bases). The V end was cut by 6 bases, the J end by 10 bases, with 16 bases between. Germline assignment: CDR1 SNHLY and CDR2 FYNNEI. The CDR3 loop spans 13 amino acids.

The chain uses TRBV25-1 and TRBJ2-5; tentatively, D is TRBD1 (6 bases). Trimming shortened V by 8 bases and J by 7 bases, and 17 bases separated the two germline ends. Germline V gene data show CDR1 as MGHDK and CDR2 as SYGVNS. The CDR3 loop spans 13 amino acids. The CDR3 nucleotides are TGTGCCAGCTCCGGAAGGGGGTGGGGGACCCAGTACTTC. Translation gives CASSGRGWGTQYF.

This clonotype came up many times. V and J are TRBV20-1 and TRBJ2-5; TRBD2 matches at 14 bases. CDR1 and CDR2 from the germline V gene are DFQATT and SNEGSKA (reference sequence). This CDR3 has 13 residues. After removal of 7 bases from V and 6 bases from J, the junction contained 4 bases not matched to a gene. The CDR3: CSGGLAGGQTQYF. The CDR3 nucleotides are TGCAGTGGCGGACTAGCGGGAGGTCAGACCCAGTACTTC.

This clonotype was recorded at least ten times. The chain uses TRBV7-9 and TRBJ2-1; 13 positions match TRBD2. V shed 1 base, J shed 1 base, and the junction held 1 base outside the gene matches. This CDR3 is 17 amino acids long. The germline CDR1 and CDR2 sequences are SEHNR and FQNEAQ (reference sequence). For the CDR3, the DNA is TGTGCCAGCAGCTTAGGGACTAGCGGGAGATCCTACAATGAGCAGTTCTTC. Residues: CASSLGTSGRSYNEQFF.

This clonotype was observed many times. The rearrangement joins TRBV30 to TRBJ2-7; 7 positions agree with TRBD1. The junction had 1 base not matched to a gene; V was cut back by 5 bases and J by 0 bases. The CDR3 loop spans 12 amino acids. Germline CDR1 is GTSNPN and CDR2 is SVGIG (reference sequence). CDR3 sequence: CAWGTVSYEQYF. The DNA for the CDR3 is TGTGCCTGGGGGACAGTCTCCTACGAGCAGTACTTC.